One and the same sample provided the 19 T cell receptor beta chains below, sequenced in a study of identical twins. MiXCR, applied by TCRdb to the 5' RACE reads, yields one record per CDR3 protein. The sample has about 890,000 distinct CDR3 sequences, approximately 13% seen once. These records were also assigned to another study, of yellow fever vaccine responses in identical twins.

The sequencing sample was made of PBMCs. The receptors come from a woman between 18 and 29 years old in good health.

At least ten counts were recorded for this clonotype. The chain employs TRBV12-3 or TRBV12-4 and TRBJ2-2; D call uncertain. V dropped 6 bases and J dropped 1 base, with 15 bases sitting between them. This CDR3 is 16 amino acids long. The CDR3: CASSLLRALNTGELFF. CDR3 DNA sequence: TGTGCCAGCAGCCTTCTTCGGGCATTGAACACCGGGGAGCTGTTTTTT.

CDR3 sequence reads: CASTEFSGTFQGPDTQYF. For the CDR3, the DNA is TGTGCCAGCACGGAATTTAGCGGGACCTTCCAAGGCCCAGATACGCAGTATTTT. The gene calls are TRBV11-2 and TRBJ2-3, with 8 bases matching TRBD2. Per the germline V gene, CDR1 is SGHAT and CDR2 is FQNNGV. This CDR3 is built from 18 residues. J was trimmed by 4 bases and V by 7 bases; bases with no gene match: 19.

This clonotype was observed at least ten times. CDR3 nucleotides: TGTGCCAGCAGCAGCGGGACGGCAACTAATGAAAAACTGTTTTTT. As protein: CASSSGTATNEKLFF. V gene TRBV12-3 or TRBV12-4 combines with J gene TRBJ1-4; tentative D call: TRBD1 (5 bases). The CDR3 totals 15 residues. Deletions cut 6 bases from V and 0 bases from J, with 11 bases between.

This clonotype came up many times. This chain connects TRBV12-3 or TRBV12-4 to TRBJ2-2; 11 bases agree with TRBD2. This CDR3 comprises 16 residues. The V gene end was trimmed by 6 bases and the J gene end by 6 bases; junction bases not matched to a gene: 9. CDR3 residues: CASSQTSGGVSGELFF. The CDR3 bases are TGTGCCAGCAGCCAAACTAGCGGGGGTGTGTCCGGGGAGCTGTTTTTT.

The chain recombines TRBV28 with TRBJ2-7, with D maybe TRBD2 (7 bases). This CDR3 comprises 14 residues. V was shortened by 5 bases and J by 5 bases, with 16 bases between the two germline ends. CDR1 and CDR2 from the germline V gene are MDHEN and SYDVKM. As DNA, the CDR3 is TGTGCCAGCAGTGGCGCGTGGGGGGGCGACGAGCAGTACTTC. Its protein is CASSGAWGGDEQYF.

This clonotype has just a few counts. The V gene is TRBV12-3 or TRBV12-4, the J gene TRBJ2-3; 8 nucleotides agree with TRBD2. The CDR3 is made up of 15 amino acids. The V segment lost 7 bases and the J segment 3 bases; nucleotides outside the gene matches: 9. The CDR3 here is CASTGAGDGTDTQYF. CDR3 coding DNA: TGTGCCAGCACCGGAGCGGGAGACGGGACAGATACGCAGTATTTT.

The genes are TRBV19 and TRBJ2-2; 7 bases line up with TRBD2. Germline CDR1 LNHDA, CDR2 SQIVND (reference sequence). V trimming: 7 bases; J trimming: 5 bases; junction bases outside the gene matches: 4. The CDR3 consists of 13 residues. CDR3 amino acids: CASTHGGTGELFF. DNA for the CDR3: TGTGCCAGTACCCACGGGGGGACCGGGGAGCTGTTTTTT.

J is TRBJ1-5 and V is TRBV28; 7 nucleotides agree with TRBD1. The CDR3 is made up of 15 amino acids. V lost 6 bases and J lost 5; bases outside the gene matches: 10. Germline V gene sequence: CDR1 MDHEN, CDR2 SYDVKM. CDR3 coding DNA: TGTGCCAGCAGGACAGGGTATTCCAAGGATCAGCCCCAGCATTTT. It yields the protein CASRTGYSKDQPQHF.

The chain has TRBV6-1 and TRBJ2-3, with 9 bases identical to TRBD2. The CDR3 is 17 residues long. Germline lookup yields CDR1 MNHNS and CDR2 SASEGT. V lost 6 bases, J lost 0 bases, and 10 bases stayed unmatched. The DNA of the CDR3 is TGTGCCAGCAGGGAGGTGCGGACTAGCGCGAGCACAGATACGCAGTATTTT. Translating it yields CASREVRTSASTDTQYF.

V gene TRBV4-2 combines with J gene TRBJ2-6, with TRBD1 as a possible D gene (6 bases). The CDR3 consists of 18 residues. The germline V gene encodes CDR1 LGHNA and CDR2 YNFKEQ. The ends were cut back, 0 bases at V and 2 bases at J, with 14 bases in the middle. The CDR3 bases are TGTGCCAGCAGCCAAGATCGCGAGGCAGGGGCTGGGGCCAACGTCCTGACTTTC. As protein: CASSQDREAGAGANVLTF.

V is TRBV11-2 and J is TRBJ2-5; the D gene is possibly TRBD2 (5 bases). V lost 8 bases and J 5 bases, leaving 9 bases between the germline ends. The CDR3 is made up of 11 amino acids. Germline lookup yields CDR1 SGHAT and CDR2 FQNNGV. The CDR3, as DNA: TGTGCCAGCGGACTGAGGGAGACCCAGTACTTC. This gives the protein CASGLRETQYF.

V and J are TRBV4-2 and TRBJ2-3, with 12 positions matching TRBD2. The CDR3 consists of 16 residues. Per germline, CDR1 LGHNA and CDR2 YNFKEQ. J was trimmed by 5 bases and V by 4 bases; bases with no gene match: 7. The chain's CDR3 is CASSLRLAGAEDTQYF. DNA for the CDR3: TGTGCCAGCAGCCTCAGACTAGCGGGGGCCGAAGATACGCAGTATTTT.

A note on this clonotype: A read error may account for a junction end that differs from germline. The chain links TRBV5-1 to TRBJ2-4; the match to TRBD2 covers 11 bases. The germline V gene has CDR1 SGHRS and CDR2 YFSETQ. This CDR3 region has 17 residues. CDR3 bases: TGCCCCAGCAGCTTAACAGGACTAGCGGGTCTCCAAAACATTCAGTACTTC. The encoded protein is CPSSLTGLAGLQNIQYF.

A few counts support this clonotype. The CDR3 sequence: CASSPRGGRGYEQYF. The CDR3 nucleotides read TGTGCCAGCAGCCCAAGGGGCGGGAGGGGGTACGAGCAGTACTTC. The chain links TRBV5-6 to TRBJ2-7, with 9 bases identical to TRBD2. Germline V gene data show CDR1 as SGHDT and CDR2 as YYEEEE. This CDR3 is built from 15 residues. Trimming at V came to 4 bases and at J to 4 bases, leaving 9 bases not matched to a gene.

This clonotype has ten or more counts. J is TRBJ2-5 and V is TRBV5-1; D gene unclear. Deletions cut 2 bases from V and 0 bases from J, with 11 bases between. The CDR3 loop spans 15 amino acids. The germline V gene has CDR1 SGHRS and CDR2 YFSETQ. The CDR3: CASSFNSANQETQYF. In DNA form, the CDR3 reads TGCGCCAGCAGCTTCAATTCGGCGAACCAAGAGACCCAGTACTTC.

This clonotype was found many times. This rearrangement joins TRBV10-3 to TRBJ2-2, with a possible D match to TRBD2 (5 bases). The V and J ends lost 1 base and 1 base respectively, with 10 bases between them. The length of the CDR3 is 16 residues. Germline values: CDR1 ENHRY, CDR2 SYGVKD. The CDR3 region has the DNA TGTGCCATCAGTGAGTTGGACTGGTGGAACACCGGGGAGCTGTTTTTT. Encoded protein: CAISELDWWNTGELFF.

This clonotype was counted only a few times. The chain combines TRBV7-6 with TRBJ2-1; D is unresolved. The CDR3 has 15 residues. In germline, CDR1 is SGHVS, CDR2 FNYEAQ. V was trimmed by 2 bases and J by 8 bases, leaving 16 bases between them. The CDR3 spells CASSLTMGHVDEQFF. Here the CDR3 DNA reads TGTGCCAGCAGCTTAACAATGGGCCATGTGGATGAGCAGTTCTTC.

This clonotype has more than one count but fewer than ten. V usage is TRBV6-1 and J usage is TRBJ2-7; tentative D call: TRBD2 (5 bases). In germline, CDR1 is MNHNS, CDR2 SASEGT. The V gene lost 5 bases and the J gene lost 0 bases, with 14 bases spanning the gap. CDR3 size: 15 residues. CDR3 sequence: CASSTLFEGSYEQYF. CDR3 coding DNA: TGTGCCAGCAGTACCCTCTTCGAGGGCTCCTACGAGCAGTACTTC.

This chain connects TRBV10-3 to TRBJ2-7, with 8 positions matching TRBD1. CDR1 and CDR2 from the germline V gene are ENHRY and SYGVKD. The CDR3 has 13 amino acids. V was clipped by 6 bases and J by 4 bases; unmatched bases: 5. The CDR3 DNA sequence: TGTGCCATCAGGGCGGACAGGGCATACGAGCAGTACTTC. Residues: CAIRADRAYEQYF.